This TCR beta chain was sequenced during a study of T cells in Graves' hyperthyroidism and ophthalmopathy. Germline CDR1 SEHNR, CDR2 FQNEAQ (reference sequence). CDR3 length: 14 amino acids. Between the trimmed V and J ends, which lost 1 base and 3 bases, there was a span of 10 bases. TCR beta CDR3 region amplification was performed from RNA transcripts. First-round RT-PCR of the TCR CDR3 relied on the HTBI primer set. TCRdb independently ran MiXCR on the multiplex PCR reads; one entry per CDR3 protein. The sample records more than 250,000 distinct CDR3 sequences, around 15% being singletons. Blood was obtained at the first hyperthyroidism diagnosis, which preceded any ophthalmopathy symptoms. PBMCs were sourced from over 8.5 ml fresh peripheral blood. This clonotype came up a few times. Its antigen is not known. Study outcomes and limitations: Also found in blood were most expanded thyroid clonotypes above 0.001. Model predictions of ophthalmopathy came a median around 6.5 months before onset.

V and J are TRBV7-9 and TRBJ2-7; D may match TRBD1 or TRBD2 (5 bases each). The origin of this receptor is a woman in her forties or fifties with Graves' hyperthyroidism that later progressed to Graves' ophthalmopathy. Sequences were obtained from blood. The CDR3 spells CASSLDGGHYEQYF. CDR3 nucleotide sequence: TGTGCCAGCAGCTTAGATGGAGGACACTACGAGCAGTACTTC.